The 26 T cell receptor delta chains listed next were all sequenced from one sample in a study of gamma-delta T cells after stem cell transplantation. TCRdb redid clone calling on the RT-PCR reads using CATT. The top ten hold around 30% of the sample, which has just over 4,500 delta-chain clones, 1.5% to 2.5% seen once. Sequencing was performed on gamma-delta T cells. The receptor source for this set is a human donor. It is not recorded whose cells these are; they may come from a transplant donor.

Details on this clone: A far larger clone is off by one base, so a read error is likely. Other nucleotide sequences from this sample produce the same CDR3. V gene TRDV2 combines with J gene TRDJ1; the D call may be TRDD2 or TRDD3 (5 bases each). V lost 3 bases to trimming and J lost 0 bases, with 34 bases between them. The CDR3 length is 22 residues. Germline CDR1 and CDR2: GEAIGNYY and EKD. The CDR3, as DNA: TGTGCCTGTGACCCGCTTCCAAATCTGCTGGGTAGAACCCTTGGGAACACCGATAAACTCATCTTT. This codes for CACDPLPNLLGRTLGNTDKLIF.

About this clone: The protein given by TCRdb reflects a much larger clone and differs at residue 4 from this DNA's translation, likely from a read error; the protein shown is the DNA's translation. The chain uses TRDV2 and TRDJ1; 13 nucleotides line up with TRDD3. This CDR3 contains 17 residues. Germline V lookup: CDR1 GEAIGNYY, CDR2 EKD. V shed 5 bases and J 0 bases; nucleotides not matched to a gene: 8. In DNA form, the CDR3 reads TGTGCCTGTGGCGCCTTACTGGGGGATACGTACACCGATAAACTCATCTTT. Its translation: CACGALLGDTYTDKLIF.

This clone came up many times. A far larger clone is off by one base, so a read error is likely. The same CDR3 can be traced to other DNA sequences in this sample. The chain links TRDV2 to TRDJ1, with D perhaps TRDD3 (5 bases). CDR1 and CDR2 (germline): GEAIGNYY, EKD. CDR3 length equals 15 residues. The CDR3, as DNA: TGTGCCTGTGACACAGTGGGGACGTACACTGATAAACTCATCTTT. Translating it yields CACDTVGTYTDKLIF.

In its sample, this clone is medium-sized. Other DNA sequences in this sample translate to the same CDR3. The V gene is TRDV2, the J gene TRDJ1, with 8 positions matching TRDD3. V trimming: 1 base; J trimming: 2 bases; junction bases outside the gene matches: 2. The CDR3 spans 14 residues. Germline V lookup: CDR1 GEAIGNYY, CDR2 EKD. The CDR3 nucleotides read TGTGCCTGTGACACGATGGGGGATACCGATAAACTCATCTTT. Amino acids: CACDTMGDTDKLIF.

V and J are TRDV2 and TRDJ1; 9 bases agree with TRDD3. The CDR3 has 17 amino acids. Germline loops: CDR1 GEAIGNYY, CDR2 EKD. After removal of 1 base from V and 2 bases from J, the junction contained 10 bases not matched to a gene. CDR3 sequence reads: CACDTLLGDHSTDKLIF. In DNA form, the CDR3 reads TGTGCCTGTGACACGCTGCTGGGGGATCACTCAACCGATAAACTCATCTTT.

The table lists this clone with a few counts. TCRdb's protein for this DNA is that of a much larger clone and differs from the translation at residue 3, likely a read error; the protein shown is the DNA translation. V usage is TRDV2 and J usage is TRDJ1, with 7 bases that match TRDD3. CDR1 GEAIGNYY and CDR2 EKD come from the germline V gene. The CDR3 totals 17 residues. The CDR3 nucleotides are TGTGCCTTTGACACGGTGGGGGACCCCGAGGACACCGATAAACTCATCTTT. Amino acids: CAFDTVGDPEDTDKLIF.

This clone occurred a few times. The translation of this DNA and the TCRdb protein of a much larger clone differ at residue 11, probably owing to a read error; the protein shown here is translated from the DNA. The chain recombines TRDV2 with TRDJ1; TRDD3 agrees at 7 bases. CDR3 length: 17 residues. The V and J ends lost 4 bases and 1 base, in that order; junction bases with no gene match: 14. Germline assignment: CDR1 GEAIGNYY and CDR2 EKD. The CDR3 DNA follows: TGTGCCTGTGAGGTGCTGGGGGCCCAATGGGGCACCGATAAACTCATCTTT. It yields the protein CACEVLGAQWGTDKLIF.

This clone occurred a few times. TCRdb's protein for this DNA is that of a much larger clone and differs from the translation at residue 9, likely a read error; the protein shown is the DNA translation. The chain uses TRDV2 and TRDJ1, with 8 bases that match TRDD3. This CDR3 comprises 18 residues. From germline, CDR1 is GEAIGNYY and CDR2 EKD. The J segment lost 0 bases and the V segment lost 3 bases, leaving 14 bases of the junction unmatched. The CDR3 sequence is CACDAVLGGTRDTDKLIF. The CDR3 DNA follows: TGTGCCTGTGACGCCGTACTGGGGGGTACGCGGGACACCGATAAACTCATCTTT.

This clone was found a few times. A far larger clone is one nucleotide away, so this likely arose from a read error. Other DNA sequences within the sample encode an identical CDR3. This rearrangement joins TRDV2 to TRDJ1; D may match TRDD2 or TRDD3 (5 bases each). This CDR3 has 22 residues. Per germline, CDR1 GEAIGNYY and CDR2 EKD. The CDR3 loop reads CACDPLPNLLGRTLGNTDKLIF. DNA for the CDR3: TGTGCCTGTGACCCGCTTCCAAATCTGCTGGGTCGAACCCTTGGGAACACCGACAAACTCATCTTT.

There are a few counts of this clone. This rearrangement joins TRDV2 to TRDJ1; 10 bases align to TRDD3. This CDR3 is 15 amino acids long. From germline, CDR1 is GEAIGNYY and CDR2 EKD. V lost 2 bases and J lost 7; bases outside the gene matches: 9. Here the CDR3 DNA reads TGTGCCTGTGACAGTGTACTGGGGGATCGAGGTAAACTCATCTTT. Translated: CACDSVLGDRGKLIF.

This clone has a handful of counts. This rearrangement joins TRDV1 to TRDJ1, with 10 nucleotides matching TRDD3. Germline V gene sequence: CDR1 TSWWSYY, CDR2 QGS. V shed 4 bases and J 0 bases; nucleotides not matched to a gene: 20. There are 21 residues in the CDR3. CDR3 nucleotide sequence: TGTGCTCTTGGGGCCGGCCTTCCTCTTATTTTCTGGGGGATAAACACCGATAAACTCATCTTT. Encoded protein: CALGAGLPLIFWGINTDKLIF.

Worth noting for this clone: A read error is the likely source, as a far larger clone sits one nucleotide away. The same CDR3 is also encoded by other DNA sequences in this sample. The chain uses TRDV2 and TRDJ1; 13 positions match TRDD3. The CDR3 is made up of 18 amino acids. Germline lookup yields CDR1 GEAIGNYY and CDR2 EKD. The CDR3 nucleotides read TGTGCCTGTGACACCATACTGGGGGATACGTATTACACCGATAAGCTCATCTTT. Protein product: CACDTILGDTYYTDKLIF.

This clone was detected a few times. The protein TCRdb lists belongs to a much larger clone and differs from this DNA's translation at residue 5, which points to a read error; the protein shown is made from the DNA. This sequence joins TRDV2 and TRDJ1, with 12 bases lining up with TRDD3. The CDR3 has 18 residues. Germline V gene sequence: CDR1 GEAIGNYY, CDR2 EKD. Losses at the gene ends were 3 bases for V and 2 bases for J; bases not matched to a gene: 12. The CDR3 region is CACDALNLGDTQTDKLIF. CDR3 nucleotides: TGTGCCTGTGACGCCTTAAACCTGGGGGATACGCAAACCGATAAACTCATCTTT.

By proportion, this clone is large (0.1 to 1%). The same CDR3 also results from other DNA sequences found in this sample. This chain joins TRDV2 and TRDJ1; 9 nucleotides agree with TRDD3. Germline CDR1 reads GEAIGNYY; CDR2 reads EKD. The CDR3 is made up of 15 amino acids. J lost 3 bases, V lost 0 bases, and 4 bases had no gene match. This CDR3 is CACDTAGGFSDKLIF. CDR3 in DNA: TGTGCCTGTGACACCGCTGGGGGATTTTCCGATAAACTCATCTTT.

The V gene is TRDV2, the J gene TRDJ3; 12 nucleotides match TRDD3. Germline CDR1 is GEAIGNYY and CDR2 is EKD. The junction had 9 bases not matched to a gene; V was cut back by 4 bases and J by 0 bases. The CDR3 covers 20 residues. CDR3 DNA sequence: TGTGCCTGTGATATCCTGGGGGATACGGCCCGCTCCTGGGACACCCGACAGATGTTTTTC. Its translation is CACDILGDTARSWDTRQMFF.

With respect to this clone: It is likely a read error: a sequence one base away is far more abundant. The CDR3 DNA follows: TGTGCCTGTGACACGGTCTATGGGGGGGATACGCGGGGGGCCGCCGATAAACTCATCTTT. This codes for CACDTVYGGDTRGAADKLIF. The V and J genes are TRDV2 and TRDJ1, with 10 bases matching TRDD3. Per the germline V gene, CDR1 is GEAIGNYY and CDR2 is EKD. The CDR3 loop spans 20 amino acids. With V trimmed by 1 base and J by 3 bases, 19 bases remained unmatched.

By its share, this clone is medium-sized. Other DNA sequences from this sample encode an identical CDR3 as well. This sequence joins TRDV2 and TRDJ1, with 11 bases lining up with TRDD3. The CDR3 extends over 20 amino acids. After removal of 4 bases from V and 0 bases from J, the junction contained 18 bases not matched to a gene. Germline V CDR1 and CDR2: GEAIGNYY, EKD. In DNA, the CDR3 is TGTGCCTGTGAAATGCTGGGGGATACACCTCCCCGAACGTACACCGATAAACTCATCTTT. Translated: CACEMLGDTPPRTYTDKLIF.

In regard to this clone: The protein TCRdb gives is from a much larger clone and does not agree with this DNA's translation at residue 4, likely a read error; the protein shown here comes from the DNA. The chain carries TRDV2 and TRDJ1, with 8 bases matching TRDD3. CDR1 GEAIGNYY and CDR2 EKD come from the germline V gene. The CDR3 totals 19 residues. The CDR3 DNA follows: TGTGCCTGTAACACCGTACGGGATACGACGCTTGTATACACCGATAAACTCATCTTT. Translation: CACNTVRDTTLVYTDKLIF.

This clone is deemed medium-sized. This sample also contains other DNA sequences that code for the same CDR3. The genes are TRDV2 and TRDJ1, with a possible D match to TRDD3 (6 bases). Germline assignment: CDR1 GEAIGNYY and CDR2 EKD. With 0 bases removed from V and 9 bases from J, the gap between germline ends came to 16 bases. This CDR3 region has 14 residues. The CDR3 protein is CACDTVGGSGELIF. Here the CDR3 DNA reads TGTGCCTGTGACACCGTGGGGGGGTCAGGTGAACTCATCTTT.

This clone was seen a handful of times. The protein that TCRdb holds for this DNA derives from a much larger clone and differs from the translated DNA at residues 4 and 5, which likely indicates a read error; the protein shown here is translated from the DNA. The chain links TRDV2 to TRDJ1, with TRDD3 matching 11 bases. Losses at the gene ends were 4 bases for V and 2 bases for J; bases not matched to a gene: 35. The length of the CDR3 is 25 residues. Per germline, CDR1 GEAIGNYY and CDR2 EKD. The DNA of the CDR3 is TGTGCCTGTGAACCCTTAAATCCTCCCATACTGGGGGATAAGGGACCAGACCGTATGACCGATAAACTCATCTTT. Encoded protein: CACEPLNPPILGDKGPDRMTDKLIF.

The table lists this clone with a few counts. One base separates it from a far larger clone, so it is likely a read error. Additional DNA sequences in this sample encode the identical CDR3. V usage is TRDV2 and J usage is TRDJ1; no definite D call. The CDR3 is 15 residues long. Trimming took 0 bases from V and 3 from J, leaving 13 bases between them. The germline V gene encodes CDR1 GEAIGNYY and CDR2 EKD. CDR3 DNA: TGTGCCTGTGACACCGCTGGAGGATTTTCCGATAAACTCATCTTT. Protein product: CACDTAGGFSDKLIF.

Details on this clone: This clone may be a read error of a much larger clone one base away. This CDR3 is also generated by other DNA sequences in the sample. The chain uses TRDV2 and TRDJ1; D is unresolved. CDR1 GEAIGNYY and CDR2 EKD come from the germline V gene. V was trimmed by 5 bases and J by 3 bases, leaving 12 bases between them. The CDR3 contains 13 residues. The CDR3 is CACGPLKADKLIF. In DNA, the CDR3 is TGTGCCTGTGGCCCTTTAAAGGCCGATAAACTCATCTTT.

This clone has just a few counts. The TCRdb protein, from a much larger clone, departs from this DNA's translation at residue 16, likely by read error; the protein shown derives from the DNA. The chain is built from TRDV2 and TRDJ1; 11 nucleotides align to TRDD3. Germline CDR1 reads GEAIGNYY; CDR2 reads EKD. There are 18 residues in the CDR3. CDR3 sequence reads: CACDSVLGDKGDTDKFIF. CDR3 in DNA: TGTGCCTGTGACAGTGTACTGGGGGATAAGGGGGACACCGATAAATTCATCTTT.

CDR3 sequence (DNA): TGTGCCTGTGAACCTCTAACCTTACTGGGGGGAGAGCCCGATAAACTCATCTTT. It yields the protein CACEPLTLLGGEPDKLIF. This rearrangement joins TRDV2 to TRDJ1; 8 positions agree with TRDD3. Germline trimming cut 4 bases from V and 3 bases from J; bases unmatched to any gene: 18. The CDR3 runs to 18 residues. Germline assignment: CDR1 GEAIGNYY and CDR2 EKD.

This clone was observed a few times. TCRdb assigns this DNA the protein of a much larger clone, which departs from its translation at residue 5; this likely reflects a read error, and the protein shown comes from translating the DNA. In DNA form, the CDR3 reads TGTGCCTGTGACATGCTGGGGGATAGTACCTGGGACACCCGACAGATGTTTTTC. It specifies CACDMLGDSTWDTRQMFF. The chain recombines TRDV2 with TRDJ3; 10 bases fit TRDD3. This CDR3 has 18 amino acids. The junction had 5 bases not matched to a gene; V was cut back by 2 bases and J by 2 bases. From germline, CDR1 is GEAIGNYY and CDR2 EKD.

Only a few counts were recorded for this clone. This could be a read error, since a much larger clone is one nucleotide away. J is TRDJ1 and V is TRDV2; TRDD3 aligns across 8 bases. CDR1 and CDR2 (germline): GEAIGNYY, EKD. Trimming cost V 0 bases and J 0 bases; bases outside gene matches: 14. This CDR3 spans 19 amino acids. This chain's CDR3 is CACDTVRPGGPTHTDKLIF. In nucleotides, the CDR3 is TGTGCCTGTGACACCGTCCGACCTGGGGGACCGACCCACACCGATAAACTCATCTTT.